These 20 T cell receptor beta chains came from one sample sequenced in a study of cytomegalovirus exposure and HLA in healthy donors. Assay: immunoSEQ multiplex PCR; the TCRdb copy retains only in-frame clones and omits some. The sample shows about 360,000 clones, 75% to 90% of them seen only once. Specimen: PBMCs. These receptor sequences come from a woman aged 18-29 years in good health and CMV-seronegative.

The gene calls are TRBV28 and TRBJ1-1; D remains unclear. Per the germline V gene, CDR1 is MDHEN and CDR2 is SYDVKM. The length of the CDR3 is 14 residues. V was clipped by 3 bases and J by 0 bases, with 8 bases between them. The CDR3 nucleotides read TGTGCCAGCAGTTTCACACAATTGAACACTGAAGCTTTCTTT. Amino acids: CASSFTQLNTEAFF.

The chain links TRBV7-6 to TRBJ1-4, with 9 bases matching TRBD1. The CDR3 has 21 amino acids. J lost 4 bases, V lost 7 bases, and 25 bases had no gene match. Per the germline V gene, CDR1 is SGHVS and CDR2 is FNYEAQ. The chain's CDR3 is CASTPEGYRGRIKGFNEKLFF. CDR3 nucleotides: TGTGCCAGCACCCCTGAAGGGTACAGGGGGCGAATCAAGGGGTTTAATGAAAAACTGTTTTTT.

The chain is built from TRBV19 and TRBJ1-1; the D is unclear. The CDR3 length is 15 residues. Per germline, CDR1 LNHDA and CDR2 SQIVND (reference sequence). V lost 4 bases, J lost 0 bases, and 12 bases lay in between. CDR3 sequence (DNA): TGTGCCAGTAGTACGGCCCGGGAGCTGAACACTGAAGCTTTCTTT. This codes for CASSTARELNTEAFF.

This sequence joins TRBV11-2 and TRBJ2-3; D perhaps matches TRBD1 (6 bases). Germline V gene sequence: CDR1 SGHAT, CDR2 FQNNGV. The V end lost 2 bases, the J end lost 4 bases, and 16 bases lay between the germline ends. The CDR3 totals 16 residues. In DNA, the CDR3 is TGTGCCAGCAGCTTACTTGGATCAGGGGTCCCAGATACGCAGTATTTT. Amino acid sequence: CASSLLGSGVPDTQYF.

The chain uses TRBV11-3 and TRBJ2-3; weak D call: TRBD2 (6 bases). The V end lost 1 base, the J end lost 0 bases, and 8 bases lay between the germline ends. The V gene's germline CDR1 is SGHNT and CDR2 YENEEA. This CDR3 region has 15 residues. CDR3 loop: CASSLGSGSTDTQYF. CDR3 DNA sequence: TGTGCCAGCAGCTTAGGAAGCGGGAGCACAGATACGCAGTATTTT.

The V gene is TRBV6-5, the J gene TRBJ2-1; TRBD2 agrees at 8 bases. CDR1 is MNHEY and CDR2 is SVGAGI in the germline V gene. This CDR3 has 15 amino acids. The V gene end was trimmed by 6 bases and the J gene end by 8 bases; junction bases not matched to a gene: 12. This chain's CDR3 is CASRTTSGPGDEQFF. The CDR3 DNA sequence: TGTGCCAGCAGGACAACTAGCGGCCCCGGGGATGAGCAGTTCTTC.

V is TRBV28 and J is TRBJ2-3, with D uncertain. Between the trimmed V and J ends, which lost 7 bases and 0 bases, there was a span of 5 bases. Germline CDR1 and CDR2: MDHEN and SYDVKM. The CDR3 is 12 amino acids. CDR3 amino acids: CASTTSTDTQYF. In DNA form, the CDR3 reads TGTGCCAGCACCACTAGCACAGATACGCAGTATTTT.

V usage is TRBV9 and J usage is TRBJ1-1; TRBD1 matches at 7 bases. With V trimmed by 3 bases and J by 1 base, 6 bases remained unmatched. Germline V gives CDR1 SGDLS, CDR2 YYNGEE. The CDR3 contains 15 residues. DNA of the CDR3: TGTGCCAGCAGCGCCCGGGGACAGCCGAACACTGAAGCTTTCTTT. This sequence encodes CASSARGQPNTEAFF.

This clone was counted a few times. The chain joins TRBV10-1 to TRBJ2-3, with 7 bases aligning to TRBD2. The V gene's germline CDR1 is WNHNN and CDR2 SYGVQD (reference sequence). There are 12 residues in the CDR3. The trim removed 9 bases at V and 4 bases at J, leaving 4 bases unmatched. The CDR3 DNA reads TGCGCCAGTGAGACTAGCTCAGATACGCAGTATTTT. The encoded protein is CASETSSDTQYF.

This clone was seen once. The CDR3 sequence is CAWSRRGPLEAFF. CDR3 DNA: TGTGCCTGGAGTAGGCGCGGCCCCCTTGAAGCTTTCTTT. The chain recombines TRBV30 with TRBJ1-1; D is ambiguous. The CDR3 has 13 amino acids. Germline V gene sequence: CDR1 GTSNPN, CDR2 SVGIG (reference sequence). Trimming removed 2 bases from V and 7 bases from J, with 14 bases in between.

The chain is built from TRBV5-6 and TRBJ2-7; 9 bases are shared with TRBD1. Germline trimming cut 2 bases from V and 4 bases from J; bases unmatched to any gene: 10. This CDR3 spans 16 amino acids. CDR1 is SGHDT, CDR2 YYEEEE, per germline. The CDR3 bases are TGTGCCAGCAGCTTAACCTACATCGGGACAGGGTACGAGCAGTACTTC. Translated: CASSLTYIGTGYEQYF.

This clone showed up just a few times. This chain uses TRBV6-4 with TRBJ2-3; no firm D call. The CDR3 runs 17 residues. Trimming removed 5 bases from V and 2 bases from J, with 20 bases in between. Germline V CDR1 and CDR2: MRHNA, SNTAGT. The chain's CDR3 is CASSPSPVLFYTDTQYF. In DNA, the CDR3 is TGTGCCAGCAGTCCGTCCCCGGTCCTCTTCTACACAGATACGCAGTATTTT.

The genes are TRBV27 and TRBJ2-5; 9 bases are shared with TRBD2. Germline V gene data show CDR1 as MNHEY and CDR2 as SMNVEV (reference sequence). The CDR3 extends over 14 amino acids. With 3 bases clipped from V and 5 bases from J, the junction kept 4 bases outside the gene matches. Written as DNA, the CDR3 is TGTGCCAGCAGTTTTAGCGGGAGATCTGAGACCCAGTACTTC. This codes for CASSFSGRSETQYF.

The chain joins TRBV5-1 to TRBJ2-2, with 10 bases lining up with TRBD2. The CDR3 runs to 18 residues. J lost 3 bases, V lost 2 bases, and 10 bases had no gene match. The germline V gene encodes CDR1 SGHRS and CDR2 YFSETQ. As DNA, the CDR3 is TGCGCCAGCAGCTTTGTCGCGGTAGCGGGGGGCTACACCGGGGAGCTGTTTTTT. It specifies CASSFVAVAGGYTGELFF.

The CDR3 protein is CASSFRGRVETQYF. As DNA, the CDR3 is TGTGCCAGCAGTTTCAGGGGGCGGGTGGAGACCCAGTACTTC. The chain has TRBV28 and TRBJ2-5, with 8 nucleotides matching TRBD1. The CDR3 is made up of 14 amino acids. The V and J ends lost 3 bases and 5 bases, in that order; junction bases with no gene match: 5. In germline, CDR1 is MDHEN, CDR2 SYDVKM.

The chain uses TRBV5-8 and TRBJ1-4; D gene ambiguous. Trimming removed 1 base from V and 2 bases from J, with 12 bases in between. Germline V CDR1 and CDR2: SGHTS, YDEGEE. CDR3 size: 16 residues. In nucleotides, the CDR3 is TGTGCCAGCAGCTTGCGTGGTGTTCGGACTAATGAAAAACTGTTTTTT. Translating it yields CASSLRGVRTNEKLFF.

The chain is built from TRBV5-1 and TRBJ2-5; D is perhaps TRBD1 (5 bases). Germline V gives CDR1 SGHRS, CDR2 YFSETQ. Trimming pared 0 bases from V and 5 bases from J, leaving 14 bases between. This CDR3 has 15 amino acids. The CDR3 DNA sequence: TGCGCCAGCAGCTTGGGGGCAGGGATAGAGGAGACCCAGTACTTC. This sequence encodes CASSLGAGIEETQYF.

CDR3 DNA sequence: TGTGCCAGCAGCGTAACAGGGGGCTCTTCAGATACGCAGTATTTT. It specifies CASSVTGGSSDTQYF. This chain links TRBV9 with TRBJ2-3; the match to TRBD1 covers 9 bases. Trimming removed 1 base from V and 4 bases from J; junction bases left unmatched: 4. Germline V gene sequence: CDR1 SGDLS, CDR2 YYNGEE. The CDR3 spans 15 residues.

The CDR3 protein is CASSIGTGSYEQYF. As DNA, the CDR3 is TGTGCCAGCAGTATCGGGACAGGTTCCTACGAGCAGTACTTC. The chain uses TRBV27 and TRBJ2-7; 8 bases are shared with TRBD1. V was pared by 5 bases and J by 1 base, with 4 bases of the junction left unmatched. The CDR3 contains 14 residues. The V gene's germline CDR1 is MNHEY and CDR2 SMNVEV (reference sequence).

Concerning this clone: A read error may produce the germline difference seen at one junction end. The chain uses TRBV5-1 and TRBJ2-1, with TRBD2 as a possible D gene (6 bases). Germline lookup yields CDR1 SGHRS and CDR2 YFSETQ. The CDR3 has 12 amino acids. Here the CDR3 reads CASSLAGGMVLF. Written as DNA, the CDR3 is TGCGCCAGCAGCTTGGCCGGGGGAATGGTTCTCTTC.